This T cell receptor (beta chain) was profiled in a study of Tregs in tolerant kidney transplant recipients. For this clone: What it binds is unknown. The junction shows a germline mismatch at one end, possibly a read error. This sample also contains other DNA sequences that code for the same CDR3.

This table comes from immunoSEQ multiplex PCR, and its TCRdb copy is limited to in-frame clones, with some not included. Here the sample spans about 50,000 clones, roughly 90% being singletons. Germline CDR1 LGHNA, CDR2 YSLEER. The CDR3 runs to 15 residues. Whole-study results and caveats: This study did not directly address biological reproducibility. Findings come from small patient numbers and require larger validation.

Mixed chimerism was transient after nonmyeloablative marrow transplants from related graft donors. Thawed PBMCs were FACS-sorted into unstimulated CD4+CD25+CD127- regulatory T cells, CD4+CD25- non-regulatory cells, CD4 and CD8 cells. The receptor's source is a human patient who received a combined kidney and bone marrow transplant. The graft donor may have given rise to some T cells. This chain joins TRBV4-3 and TRBJ1-6; D gene unclear. The sequencing here drew on CD8+ T cells from blood (PBMCs), taken 12 months after the transplant. The CDR3 region is CASSQDSATYSPLHF. The CDR3 region has the DNA TGCGCCAGCAGCCAAGACAGCGCAACATATTCCCCCCTCCACTTT.